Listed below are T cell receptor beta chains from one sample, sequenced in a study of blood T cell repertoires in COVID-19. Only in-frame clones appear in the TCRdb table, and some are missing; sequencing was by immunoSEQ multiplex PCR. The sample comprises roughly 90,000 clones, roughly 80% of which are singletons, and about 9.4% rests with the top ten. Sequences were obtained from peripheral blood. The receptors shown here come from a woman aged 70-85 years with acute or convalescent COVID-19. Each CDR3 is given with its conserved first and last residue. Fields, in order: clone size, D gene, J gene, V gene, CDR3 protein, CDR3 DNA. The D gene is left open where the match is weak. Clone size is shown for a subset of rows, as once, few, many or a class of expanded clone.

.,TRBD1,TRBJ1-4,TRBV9,CASSSRQGRAEKLFF,TGTGCCAGCAGCTCCCGACAGGGGAGGGCTGAAAAACTGTTTTTT
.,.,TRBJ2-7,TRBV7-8,CASSPSGLDYEQYF,TGTGCCAGCAGCCCGTCAGGGTTAGACTACGAGCAGTACTTC
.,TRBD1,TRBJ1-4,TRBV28,CASSLRRDRGGFGSNEKLFF,TGTGCCAGCAGTTTACGGAGGGACAGGGGGGGTTTTGGGTCTAATGAAAAACTGTTTTTT
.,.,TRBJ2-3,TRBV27,CASSLIGPGSTDTQYF,TGTGCCAGCAGTTTAATAGGCCCGGGAAGCACAGATACGCAGTATTTT
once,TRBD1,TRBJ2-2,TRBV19,CASTPARTGNTGELFF,TGTGCCAGTACCCCGGCCCGGACAGGGAACACCGGGGAGCTGTTTTTT
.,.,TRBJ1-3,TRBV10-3,CAITGGLSGNTIYF,TGTGCCATCACCGGCGGCCTCTCTGGAAACACCATATATTTT
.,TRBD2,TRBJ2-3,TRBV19,CATSGGRATDTQYF,TGTGCCACCTCCGGGGGGAGGGCCACAGATACGCAGTATTTT
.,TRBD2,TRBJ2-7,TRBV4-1,CASSQDLAGSSYEQYF,TGCGCCAGCAGCCAAGACCTAGCGGGCAGCTCCTACGAGCAGTACTTC
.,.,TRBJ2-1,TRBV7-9,CASSLWQGGDEQFF,TGTGCCAGCAGCTTATGGCAGGGTGGGGATGAGCAGTTCTTC
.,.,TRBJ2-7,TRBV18,CASSPPTGLSSYEQYF,TGTGCCAGCTCACCCCCTACAGGGCTCAGCTCCTACGAGCAGTACTTC
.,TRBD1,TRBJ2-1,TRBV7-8,CASSYGQGLYNEQFF,TGTGCCAGCAGCTACGGACAGGGTCTTTACAATGAGCAGTTCTTC
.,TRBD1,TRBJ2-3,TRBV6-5,CATSRQGASTDTQYF,TGTGCCACCTCTAGACAGGGGGCTAGCACAGATACGCAGTATTTT
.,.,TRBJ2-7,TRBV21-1,CASSKGSTSGSYEQYF,TGTGCCAGCAGCAAAGGGTCGACTAGCGGGAGCTACGAGCAGTACTTC
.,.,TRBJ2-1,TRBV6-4,CASSKDYPSYNEQFF,TGTGCCAGCAGTAAGGACTACCCCTCCTACAATGAGCAGTTCTTC
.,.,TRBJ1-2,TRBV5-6,CASSFRVSRNGYTF,TGTGCCAGCAGCTTCAGGGTCTCGAGGAATGGCTACACCTTC
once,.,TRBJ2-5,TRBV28,CASSRLETQYF,TGTGCCAGCAGCCGACTCGAGACCCAGTACTTC
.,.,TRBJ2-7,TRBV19,CASSIAGYEQYF,TGTGCCAGTAGTATTGCGGGCTACGAGCAGTACTTC
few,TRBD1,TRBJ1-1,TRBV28,CASQGVRTEAFF,TGTGCCAGCCAGGGGGTAAGGACTGAAGCTTTCTTT
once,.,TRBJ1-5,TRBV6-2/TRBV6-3,CASSDRINQPQHF,TGTGCCAGCAGTGACAGAATCAATCAGCCCCAGCATTTT
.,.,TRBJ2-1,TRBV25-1,CASSPGGGGAFF,TGTGCCAGCAGCCCCGGGGGAGGAGGGGCGTTCTTC
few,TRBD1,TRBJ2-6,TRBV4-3,CASSQAGQGPGANVLTF,TGCGCCAGCAGCCAGGCAGGACAGGGCCCCGGGGCCAACGTCCTGACTTTC
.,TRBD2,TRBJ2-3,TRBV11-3,CASSGSGRAGSDTQYF,TGTGCCAGCAGTGGTAGCGGGAGGGCCGGGTCAGATACGCAGTATTTT
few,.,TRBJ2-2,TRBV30,CAWGDLSGELFF,TGTGCCTGGGGGGACTTATCCGGGGAGCTGTTTTTT
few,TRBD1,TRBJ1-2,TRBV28,CASSLLSGQGAKGYTF,TGTGCCAGCAGTTTATTGAGCGGACAGGGGGCTAAGGGCTACACCTTC
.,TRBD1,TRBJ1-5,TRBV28,CASIQTGSNQPQHF,TGTGCCAGCATACAGACAGGGAGCAATCAGCCCCAGCATTTT
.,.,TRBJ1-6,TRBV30,CAWSGGGPYNSPLHF,TGTGCCTGGAGTGGGGGGGGACCCTATAATTCACCCCTCCACTTT
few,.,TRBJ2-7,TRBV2,CASSVTGFSGTTYEQYF,TGTGCCAGCAGTGTGACGGGCTTTTCCGGGACAACCTACGAGCAGTACTTC
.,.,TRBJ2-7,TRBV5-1,CASSLVGSSYEQYF,TGCGCCAGCAGCTTAGTGGGCAGCTCCTACGAGCAGTACTTC
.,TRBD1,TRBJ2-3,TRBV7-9,CASSYYGTGWTDTQYF,TGTGCCAGCAGCTACTACGGGACAGGGTGGACAGATACGCAGTATTTT
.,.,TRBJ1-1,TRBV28,CASSFTGGRTEAFF,TGTGCCAGCAGTTTTACGGGGGGCCGGACTGAAGCTTTCTTT
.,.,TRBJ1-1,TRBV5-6,CASSLVGLNTEAFF,TGTGCCAGCAGCTTGGTGGGCCTAAACACTGAAGCTTTCTTT
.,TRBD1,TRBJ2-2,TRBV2,CASSSPGQGDPGELFF,TGTGCCAGCAGTAGCCCGGGACAGGGTGACCCCGGGGAGCTGTTTTTT
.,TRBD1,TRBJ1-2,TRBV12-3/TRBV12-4,CASSLRTGDAYTF,TGTGCCAGCAGCCTCCGGACAGGAGACGCCTACACCTTC
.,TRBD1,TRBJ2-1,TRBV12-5,CASGLARQGRLGSYNEQFF,TGTGCTAGTGGTTTGGCCCGACAGGGGCGTCTTGGCTCCTACAATGAGCAGTTCTTC
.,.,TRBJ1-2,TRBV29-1,CSVEQGHGYTF,TGCAGCGTTGAACAGGGCCATGGCTACACCTTC
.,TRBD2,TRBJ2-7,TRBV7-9,CASTNGGNEQYF,TGTGCCAGCACCAACGGGGGGAACGAGCAGTACTTC
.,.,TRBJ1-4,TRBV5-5,CASSSRPGYDEKLFF,TGTGCCAGCAGCTCAAGGCCGGGGTATGATGAAAAACTGTTTTTT
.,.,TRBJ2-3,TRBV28,CASRARGTTDTQYF,TGTGCCAGCCGTGCCAGGGGAACCACAGATACGCAGTATTTT
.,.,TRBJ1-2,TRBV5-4,CASTRTGRDYGYTF,TGTGCCAGCACTAGAACAGGGCGCGACTATGGCTACACCTTC
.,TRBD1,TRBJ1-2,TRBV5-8,CASSAGQGFLDGYTF,TGTGCCAGCAGCGCGGGACAGGGGTTTTTGGATGGCTACACCTTC
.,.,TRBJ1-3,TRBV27,CASSGSPQGRGSGNTIYF,TGTGCCAGCAGTGGATCCCCGCAGGGGCGTGGGTCTGGAAACACCATATATTTT
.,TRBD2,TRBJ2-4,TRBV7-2,CASSLNGRAGVKNIQYF,TGTGCCAGCAGCTTAAACGGGCGAGCGGGAGTCAAAAACATTCAGTACTTC
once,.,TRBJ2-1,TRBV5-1,CASSAYSNEQFF,TGCGCCAGCAGCGCCTATTCTAATGAGCAGTTCTTC
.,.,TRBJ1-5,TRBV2,CASRQGYSNQPQHF,TGTGCCAGCCGGCAGGGATATAGCAATCAGCCCCAGCATTTT